This passage covers 30 T cell receptor beta chains from one sample sequenced in a study of vaccination effects on CD4 cells after COVID-19. These TCRs' antigens remain unknown. Some clones are missing from TCRdb's copy, which holds only in-frame ones; the method was immunoSEQ multiplex PCR. The table records about 30,000 clones, around 86% of them present only once. Antigen-specific CD4+ T cells were first expanded with viral peptide pools by the ViraFEST assay and only then sequenced. Scientists isolated CD4+ T cells after an approximately 10-day culture period ended. Participants were vaccinated with two doses of either the BNT162b2 or mRNA-1273 vaccine. The sequences come from CD4+ T cells from PBMCs cultured with SARS-CoV-2 spike peptides, collected after COVID-19 vaccination. Receptors originate from a human donor who received a COVID-19 vaccine. Some clones in this sample may be carry-over from other donors' samples.

In DNA form, the CDR3 reads TGTGCCAGCTCACCACTTAAGGGACAGTTCTCCCAAGAGACCCAGTACTTC. This gives the protein CASSPLKGQFSQETQYF. This rearrangement joins TRBV18 to TRBJ2-5; 7 bases align to TRBD1. The germline gives CDR1 KGHSH, CDR2 LQKENI. This CDR3 spans 17 amino acids. V shed 1 base and J 1 base; nucleotides not matched to a gene: 9. The full variable domain, its missing parts supplied by reference TRBV18 and TRBJ2-5, is NAGVMQNPRHLVRRRGQEARLRCSPMKGHSHVYWYRQLPEEGLKFMVYLQKENIIDESGMPKERFSAEFPKEGPSILRIQQVVRGDSAAYFCASSPLKGQFSQETQYFGPGTRLLVL.

This clone has a handful of counts. V and J are TRBV5-1 and TRBJ2-5; TRBD1 or TRBD2 may be the D gene (6 bases each). The V and J ends lost 5 bases and 7 bases respectively, with 21 bases between them. The CDR3 has 15 amino acids. The germline CDR1 and CDR2 sequences are SGHRS and YFSETQ. The CDR3 bases are TGCGCCAGCAGTTATGCCGAGGAGGGCAGGGGGACCCAGTACTTC. Translated, it gives CASSYAEEGRGTQYF.

CDR3 region: CASSLKGHTEAFF. CDR3 nucleotide sequence: TGTGCCAGCAGCTTAAAAGGGCACACTGAAGCTTTCTTT. The chain uses TRBV7-2 and TRBJ1-1; no firm D call. V was clipped by 2 bases and J by 3 bases, with 7 bases between them. Germline CDR1 SGHTA, CDR2 FQGNSA. The length of the CDR3 is 13 residues.

V is TRBV18 and J is TRBJ1-1; TRBD1 matches 7 bases. CDR3 size: 15 residues. Germline trimming cut 3 bases from V and 3 bases from J; bases unmatched to any gene: 7. From germline, CDR1 is KGHSH and CDR2 LQKENI. The CDR3, as DNA: TGTGCCAGCTCACCTACAGGGGCTTATGACACTGAAGCTTTCTTT. Translation: CASSPTGAYDTEAFF.

This chain uses TRBV5-1 with TRBJ2-3, with a weak D call TRBD2 (6 bases). With 0 bases removed from V and 3 bases from J, the gap between germline ends came to 23 bases. Germline assignment: CDR1 SGHRS and CDR2 YFSETQ. This CDR3 has 19 amino acids. CDR3 sequence (DNA): TGCGCCAGCAGCTTGGCCATAATTTCGACGGGGGTGAGGACAGATACGCAGTATTTT. Protein sequence: CASSLAIISTGVRTDTQYF.

The DNA of the CDR3 is TGTGCCAGCTCACCGACGGCCCAAAATGAAAAACTGTTTTTT. Amino acids: CASSPTAQNEKLFF. This chain connects TRBV18 to TRBJ1-4; D remains unclear. In germline, CDR1 is KGHSH, CDR2 LQKENI. This CDR3 region has 14 residues. Trimming stripped 3 bases from V and 5 bases from J, with 10 bases between.

The chain recombines TRBV28 with TRBJ1-1; D is unclear. The CDR3 totals 15 residues. Trimming took 4 bases from V and 10 from J, leaving 22 bases between them. CDR1 is MDHEN and CDR2 is SYDVKM in the germline V gene. The CDR3 sequence: CASSSTWQPESGAFF. The CDR3 region has the DNA TGTGCCAGCAGTTCCACCTGGCAACCTGAAAGCGGAGCTTTCTTT. The full variable domain, in which reference TRBV28 and TRBJ1-1 provide the parts outside the CDR3, is DVKVTQSSRYLVKRTGEKVFLECVQDMDHENMFWYRQDPGLGLRLIYFSYDVKMKEKGDIPEGYSVSREKKERFSLILESASTNQTSMYLCASSSTWQPESGAFFGQGTRLTVV.

This clone was seen a handful of times. This chain joins TRBV18 and TRBJ1-2; D call uncertain. The germline V gene encodes CDR1 KGHSH and CDR2 LQKENI. V was clipped by 2 bases and J by 8 bases, with 6 bases between them. The CDR3 has 11 residues. CDR3: CASSPGSGYTF. In DNA, the CDR3 is TGTGCCAGCTCACCAGGGAGCGGCTACACCTTC. The entire variable domain, with the rest obtained from reference TRBV18 and TRBJ1-2, is as follows: NAGVMQNPRHLVRRRGQEARLRCSPMKGHSHVYWYRQLPEEGLKFMVYLQKENIIDESGMPKERFSAEFPKEGPSILRIQQVVRGDSAAYFCASSPGSGYTFGSGTRLTVV.

V gene TRBV5-8 combines with J gene TRBJ2-1; 9 bases are shared with TRBD2. The CDR3 consists of 17 residues. Germline V gives CDR1 SGHTS, CDR2 YDEGEE. V shed 4 bases and J 8 bases; nucleotides not matched to a gene: 16. The chain's CDR3 is CASSPTWGGGAEDEQFF. The CDR3 DNA reads as TGTGCCAGCAGCCCGACCTGGGGCGGGGGGGCCGAGGATGAGCAGTTCTTC.

CDR3 DNA: TGTGCCACCAGCCAAATCCTGATGGACCAGGGGCGCGGGGAGCTGTTTTTT. The encoded protein is CATSQILMDQGRGELFF. The rearrangement uses TRBV24-1 and TRBJ2-2; D is perhaps TRBD1 (6 bases). Germline values: CDR1 KGHDR, CDR2 SFDVKD. This CDR3 has 17 residues. V lost 7 bases and J lost 7, with 24 bases in between.

This chain connects TRBV5-1 to TRBJ2-1; D is possibly TRBD1 or TRBD2 (6 bases each). The germline V gene encodes CDR1 SGHRS and CDR2 YFSETQ. The CDR3 loop spans 16 amino acids. The germline V and J ends were trimmed by 1 base and 0 bases, with 11 bases remaining between them. CDR3 residues: CASSLWGASSYNEQFF. CDR3 nucleotide sequence: TGCGCCAGCAGCTTGTGGGGGGCGAGCTCCTACAATGAGCAGTTCTTC.

This chain links TRBV7-2 with TRBJ1-5; D is unresolved. Germline V CDR1 and CDR2: SGHTA, FQGNSA. CDR3 length equals 14 residues. V lost 1 base to trimming and J lost 3 bases, with 7 bases between them. CDR3 residues: CASSLEGYNQPQHF. CDR3 in DNA: TGTGCCAGCAGCTTAGAGGGCTACAATCAGCCCCAGCATTTT.

This sequence joins TRBV9 and TRBJ2-4; TRBD2 aligns across 8 bases. Germline V CDR1 and CDR2: SGDLS, YYNGEE. The CDR3 spans 16 residues. V shed 3 bases and J 5 bases; nucleotides not matched to a gene: 10. This CDR3 is CASSAPRGGIQNIQYF. In DNA form, the CDR3 reads TGTGCCAGCAGCGCTCCTCGGGGGGGTATACAAAACATTCAGTACTTC.

The V call is TRBV10-3, the J call TRBJ2-1; 10 bases match TRBD2. This CDR3 has 15 residues. After removal of 4 bases from V and 8 bases from J, the junction contained 8 bases not matched to a gene. Germline values: CDR1 ENHRY, CDR2 SYGVKD. This chain's CDR3 is CAISGASGGGDEQFF. The CDR3 DNA reads as TGTGCCATCAGTGGAGCTAGCGGGGGTGGGGATGAGCAGTTCTTC.

This clone was counted once. The rearrangement links TRBV5-1 to TRBJ2-3; D might be TRBD1 or TRBD2, each matching 5 bases. Germline CDR1 and CDR2: SGHRS and YFSETQ. The CDR3 spans 14 residues. The ends were cut back, 4 bases at V and 4 bases at J, with 13 bases in the middle. This CDR3 reads CASSGDLGADTQYF. The CDR3 DNA is TGCGCCAGCAGCGGGGACCTAGGGGCAGATACGCAGTATTTT.

V usage is TRBV18 and J usage is TRBJ1-4; TRBD1 is a possible D gene (5 bases). Trimming cost V 3 bases and J 7 bases, with 9 bases left between them. The CDR3 loop spans 13 amino acids. Germline CDR1 reads KGHSH; CDR2 reads LQKENI. The CDR3 nucleotides read TGTGCCAGCTCACCCTCCAGGGTTGAAAAACTGTTTTTT. This sequence encodes CASSPSRVEKLFF.

The CDR3 bases are TGTGCCAGCAGCCCAATTGTGACAGTCCCAAATTCACCCCTCCACTTT. Its protein is CASSPIVTVPNSPLHF. The rearrangement joins TRBV11-3 to TRBJ1-6; possibly TRBD1 for D (5 bases). This CDR3 comprises 16 residues. Trimming removed 5 bases from V and 7 bases from J, with 18 bases in between. The germline V gene encodes CDR1 SGHNT and CDR2 YENEEA.

The chain links TRBV5-1 to TRBJ2-1, with D maybe TRBD2 (5 bases). This CDR3 is 15 amino acids long. Looked up from germline, CDR1 is SGHRS and CDR2 is YFSETQ. Trimming took 4 bases from V and 0 from J, leaving 11 bases between them. The CDR3 loop is CASSPGLSSYNEQFF. The DNA of the CDR3 is TGCGCCAGCAGCCCGGGGTTATCCTCCTACAATGAGCAGTTCTTC.

J is TRBJ1-2 and V is TRBV11-2; D is ambiguous. The V end lost 5 bases, the J end lost 1 base, and 17 bases lay between the germline ends. The CDR3 consists of 16 residues. Germline lookup yields CDR1 SGHAT and CDR2 FQNNGV. The CDR3 nucleotides read TGTGCCAGCAGCCCCCGTAGGTCCTTAGATAACTATGGCTACACCTTC. Translated: CASSPRRSLDNYGYTF.

The genes are TRBV18 and TRBJ1-2; TRBD1 matches at 7 bases. With 3 bases clipped from V and 4 bases from J, the junction kept 8 bases outside the gene matches. Germline CDR1 and CDR2: KGHSH and LQKENI. The CDR3 consists of 15 residues. The CDR3 DNA reads TGTGCCAGCTCACCTCCGGACAGGCGCCGCTATGGCTACACCTTC. Translation gives CASSPPDRRRYGYTF.

In its sample, this clone ranks as medium-sized. The chain links TRBV29-1 to TRBJ2-3; 11 positions match TRBD2. Germline loops: CDR1 SQVTM, CDR2 ANQGSEA. There are 17 residues in the CDR3. With 4 bases clipped from V and 0 bases from J, the junction kept 9 bases outside the gene matches. CDR3 sequence (DNA): TGCAGCGTTGTGGTAGCGGGGGGGCCGAAGAGCACAGATACGCAGTATTTT. Translated: CSVVVAGGPKSTDTQYF.

This chain links TRBV5-6 with TRBJ2-7; weak D call: TRBD2 (6 bases). Per the germline V gene, CDR1 is SGHDT and CDR2 is YYEEEE. The CDR3 runs to 14 residues. V lost 6 bases and J lost 7, with 20 bases in between. Here the CDR3 reads CASNPRAGLKEQYV. As DNA, the CDR3 is TGTGCCAGCAACCCCCGTGCGGGGCTGAAGGAGCAGTACGTC.

This chain links TRBV18 with TRBJ2-7; 8 nucleotides line up with TRBD2. V lost 3 bases to trimming and J lost 5 bases; unmatched junction nucleotides: 3. Germline-derived CDR1 and CDR2 are KGHSH and LQKENI. This CDR3 is built from 13 residues. CDR3 protein: CASSPSGGNEQYV. The CDR3 region has the DNA TGTGCCAGCTCACCTTCGGGGGGGAACGAGCAGTACGTC.

The chain couples TRBV28 to TRBJ1-4; the D is unclear. Germline V gene data show CDR1 as MDHEN and CDR2 as SYDVKM. V was shortened by 2 bases and J by 4 bases, with 2 bases between the two germline ends. The CDR3 runs 12 residues. In DNA form, the CDR3 reads TGTGCCAGCAGTTTAGTTAATGAAAAACTGTTTTTT. Protein: CASSLVNEKLFF.

The rearrangement joins TRBV11-2 to TRBJ1-1, with D uncertain. V was cut by 1 base and J by 1 base, with 13 bases left in between. The CDR3 runs 16 residues. Germline loops: CDR1 SGHAT, CDR2 FQNNGV. CDR3 loop: CASSLGLGRTNTEAFF. The CDR3 nucleotides are TGTGCCAGCAGCTTAGGTTTGGGCAGAACGAACACTGAAGCTTTCTTT.

V and J are TRBV2 and TRBJ2-3; the D gene is possibly TRBD2 (6 bases). The CDR3 has 13 residues. V dropped 6 bases and J dropped 3 bases, with 10 bases sitting between them. Germline V gene lookup returns CDR1 SNHLY and CDR2 FYNNEI. CDR3 amino acids: CASRGDSTDTQYF. The DNA for the CDR3 is TGTGCCAGCAGGGGGGACTCGACAGATACGCAGTATTTT. The variable domain in full, with the rest retrieved from reference TRBV2 and TRBJ2-3, is EPEVTQTPSHQVTQMGQEVILRCVPISNHLYFYWYRQILGQKVEFLVSFYNNEISEKSEIFDDQFSVERPDGSNFTLKIRSTKLEDSAMYFCASRGDSTDTQYFGPGTRLTVL.

The V gene is TRBV10-3, the J gene TRBJ2-7; weak D call: TRBD1 (5 bases). V dropped 2 bases and J dropped 0 bases, with 17 bases sitting between them. Germline CDR1 reads ENHRY; CDR2 reads SYGVKD. This CDR3 has 17 amino acids. The CDR3 DNA follows: TGTGCCATCAGTGAGATTTGGGAACAGGCGTTCTCCTACGAGCAGTACGTC. Its translation: CAISEIWEQAFSYEQYV.

The CDR3 DNA is TGTGCCAGCAGTTACAGACAGGGGCCAAGAAACACCATATATTTT. It encodes CASSYRQGPRNTIYF. This rearrangement joins TRBV6-5 to TRBJ1-3; TRBD1 agrees at 8 bases. Germline V gives CDR1 MNHEY, CDR2 SVGAGI. The CDR3 has 15 amino acids. V lost 2 bases, J lost 5 bases, and 5 bases stayed unmatched.

The chain carries TRBV18 and TRBJ1-3; the D is unclear. From germline, CDR1 is KGHSH and CDR2 LQKENI. This CDR3 is 19 amino acids long. Trimming shortened V by 3 bases and J by 0 bases, and 21 bases separated the two germline ends. CDR3 sequence (DNA): TGTGCCAGCTCACCTACCGGGCTCTTCACCTTCTCCTCTGGAAACACCATATATTTT. This codes for CASSPTGLFTFSSGNTIYF.

This clone was detected only once. The chain combines TRBV7-2 with TRBJ1-5; tentative D call: TRBD1 (5 bases). The germline gives CDR1 SGHTA, CDR2 FQGNSA. The germline V and J ends were trimmed by 6 bases and 0 bases, with 12 bases remaining between them. The CDR3 length is 15 residues. The CDR3 DNA reads TGTGCCAGCAGACCGCGACAGAGTAGCAATCAGCCCCAGCATTTT. Protein product: CASRPRQSSNQPQHF.